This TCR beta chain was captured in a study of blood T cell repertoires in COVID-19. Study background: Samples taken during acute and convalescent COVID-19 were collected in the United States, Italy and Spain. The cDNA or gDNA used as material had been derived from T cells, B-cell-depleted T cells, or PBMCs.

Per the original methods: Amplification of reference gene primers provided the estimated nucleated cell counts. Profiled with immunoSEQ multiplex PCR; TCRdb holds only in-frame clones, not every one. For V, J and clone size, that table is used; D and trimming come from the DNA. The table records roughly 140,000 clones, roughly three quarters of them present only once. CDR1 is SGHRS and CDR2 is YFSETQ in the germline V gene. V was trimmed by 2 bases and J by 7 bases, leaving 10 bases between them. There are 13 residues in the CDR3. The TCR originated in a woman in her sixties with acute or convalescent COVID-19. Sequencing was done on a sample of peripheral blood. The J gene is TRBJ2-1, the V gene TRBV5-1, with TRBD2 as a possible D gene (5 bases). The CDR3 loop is CASSFSTGNEQFF. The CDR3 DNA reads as TGCGCCAGCAGCTTTTCGACGGGAAATGAGCAGTTCTTC.